This T cell receptor (beta chain) was sequenced during a study of CD8 T cells in ankylosing spondylitis. The study's findings and limits: Clones linked to disease were reported to show significant enrichment in matched ankylosing spondylitis synovial fluid.

In the case of this clonotype: What it recognizes is unknown.

Trimming stripped 11 bases from V and 4 bases from J, with 18 bases between. Germline CDR1 reads MNHNS; CDR2 reads SASEGT. CDR3 length equals 13 residues. TCRdb reprocessed the 5' RACE reads via MiXCR and lists one record per CDR3 protein. This sample has 350,000 or so distinct CDR3 sequences, with approximately 15% found just once. The TCR was taken from a male donor with ankylosing spondylitis or in good health (not recorded which). The J gene is TRBJ2-7, the V gene TRBV6-1, with D perhaps TRBD1 (6 bases). Material for sequencing was blood, either unsorted or a sorted T cell fraction (not recorded which). CDR3 nucleotides: TGTGCCGTCGGCGTGGGGGACACTTACGAGCAGTACTTC. It translates to CAVGVGDTYEQYF.